Listed below are T cell receptor beta chains from one sample, sequenced in a study of radiation and T cells in renal cell carcinoma. Clones were sequenced by immunoSEQ multiplex PCR, and TCRdb holds only the in-frame ones, with some missing. The sample yields about 130,000 clones, roughly four fifths seen once. This specimen consisted of blood, obtained from a patient whose treatment included radiotherapy and nephrectomy. These receptors were obtained from a man aged 50-60 years with renal cell carcinoma. CDR3s include the opening cysteine and the closing phenylalanine or tryptophan. A D gene is named only where the DNA matches it firmly. Clone size appears in some rows only: once, few, many, or a class for an expanded clone.

DNA,CDR3,J,V,size,D
TGTGCCAGCAGGGACAGGTCAACTGAAGCTTTCTTT,CASRDRSTEAFF,TRBJ1-1,TRBV27,few,TRBD1
TGTGCCAGCAGCCCCGACTCCAGCACAGATACGCAGTATTTT,CASSPDSSTDTQYF,TRBJ2-3,TRBV5-4,NA,NA
TGTGCCAGCAGCGAACATGGTGGAAACACCATATATTTT,CASSEHGGNTIYF,TRBJ1-3,TRBV7-9,NA,NA
TGTGCCAGCAGCTTGTGGGGAGGGTCGCGTGAAAAACTGTTTTTT,CASSLWGGSREKLFF,TRBJ1-4,TRBV5-4,NA,NA
TGTGCCAGCAGCGGACAGTCCCTAGGCGGGGAGCTGTTTTTT,CASSGQSLGGELFF,TRBJ2-2,TRBV28,once,NA
TGTGCCAGCAGGCCCCCTTATAGGAACACTGAAGCTTTCTTT,CASRPPYRNTEAFF,TRBJ1-1,TRBV28,once,NA
TGTGCCAGCAGCTTGGGTTTGAATCAGCCCCAGCATTTT,CASSLGLNQPQHF,TRBJ1-5,TRBV5-4,NA,NA
TGTGCCATCAGTGATCAGACTAGCGGGGGACCCACAGATACGCAGTATTTT,CAISDQTSGGPTDTQYF,TRBJ2-3,TRBV10-3,NA,TRBD2
TGTGCCAGCAGCCCAGGACCGGGACAGAGATACGAGCAGTACTTC,CASSPGPGQRYEQYF,TRBJ2-7,TRBV11-2,NA,TRBD1
TGTGCCAGCAGTGAAAATCCTAGCGGGAGCGATGAGCAGTTCTTC,CASSENPSGSDEQFF,TRBJ2-1,TRBV6-1,NA,TRBD2
TGTGCCAGTAGTACACAGGGTGGGGACACTGAAGCTTTCTTT,CASSTQGGDTEAFF,TRBJ1-1,TRBV19,NA,NA
TGTGCCAGCAGCTTCGGGATAACTAACTATGGCTACACCTTC,CASSFGITNYGYTF,TRBJ1-2,TRBV5-5,NA,NA
TGTGCCAGCAGTGTCACTTTGGGCAGGGAGGGCTACACCTTC,CASSVTLGREGYTF,TRBJ1-2,TRBV2,medium-sized,NA
TGTGCCAGCTCACCAGCAGGGAACACTGAAGCTTTCTTT,CASSPAGNTEAFF,TRBJ1-1,TRBV18,few,NA
TGTGCCTGCGGGGCAGGTCAACACGGGGAGCTGTTTTTT,CACGAGQHGELFF,TRBJ2-2,TRBV30,NA,NA
TGCGCCAGCAGCTTGGAGGGGGTGAACACTGAAGCTTTCTTT,CASSLEGVNTEAFF,TRBJ1-1,TRBV5-1,NA,NA
TGTGCCAGCAGTTACTTGGCAGGGGAGACCCAGTACTTC,CASSYLAGETQYF,TRBJ2-5,TRBV6-6,NA,NA
TGTGCCAGCAGCCGGGACTATGGCTACACCTTC,CASSRDYGYTF,TRBJ1-2,TRBV7-2,NA,NA